The clone carrying this T cell receptor beta chain is medium-sized by share. Here the gene names and germline are mouse. The read terminates 1 residue ahead of where the CDR3 ends, so the germline J gene completes it. Time point reported: mouse harvest day 7 after allogeneic transplant. Mouse grafts combined 10^7 T-cell-depleted bone marrow cells with 10^6 splenic CD5+ T cells. The entry originates in a study of tissue T cells after allogeneic stem cell transplantation. V was cut by 1 base and J by 6 bases, with 4 bases left in between. The CDR3 has 11 amino acids. Germline V gene lookup returns CDR1 KGHPV and CDR2 FQNQEV (reference sequence). Only in-frame clones appear in the TCRdb table, and some are missing; sequencing was by immunoSEQ multiplex PCR. In the table there are over 7,000 clones, around 45% of which are singletons.

V is TRBV26 and J is TRBJ2-7; D is undetermined. The sequenced sample was gut tissue. The source is a female BALB/c mouse given C57BL/6 T cells with graft-versus-host disease after an allogeneic hematopoietic cell transplant. The sequenced CDR3 bases are TGTGCCAGCAGTCTGTTGGGTGAACAGTAC. It specifies CASSLLGEQY. The whole CDR3 protein reads CASSLLGEQYF.